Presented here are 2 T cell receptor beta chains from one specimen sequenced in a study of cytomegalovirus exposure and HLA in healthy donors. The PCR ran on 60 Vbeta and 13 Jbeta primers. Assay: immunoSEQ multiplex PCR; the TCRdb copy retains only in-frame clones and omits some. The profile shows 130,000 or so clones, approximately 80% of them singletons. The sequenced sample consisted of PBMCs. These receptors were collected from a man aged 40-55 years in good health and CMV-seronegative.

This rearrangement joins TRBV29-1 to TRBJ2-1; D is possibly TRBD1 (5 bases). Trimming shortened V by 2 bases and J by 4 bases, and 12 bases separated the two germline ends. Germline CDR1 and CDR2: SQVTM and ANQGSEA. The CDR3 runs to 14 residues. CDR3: CSVEKDKGYNEQFF. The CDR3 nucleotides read TGCAGCGTTGAAAAGGACAAAGGGTACAATGAGCAGTTCTTC.

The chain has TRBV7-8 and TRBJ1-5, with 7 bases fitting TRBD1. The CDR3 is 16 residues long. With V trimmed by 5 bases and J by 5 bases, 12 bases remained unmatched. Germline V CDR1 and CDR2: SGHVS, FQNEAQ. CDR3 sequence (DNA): TGTGCCAGCAGCACCCGGACAGGTTTGGGAGATCAGCCCCAGCATTTT. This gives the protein CASSTRTGLGDQPQHF.